These 20 T cell receptor beta chains were all obtained from the same sample, sequenced in a study of CD8 T cells in Susac syndrome. cDNA came from about 0.5 to 1 ug RNA primed by random hexamers. Each CDR3 protein gets one entry after TCRdb re-called the immunoSEQ multiplex PCR reads with MiXCR. The data contain 40,000 to 55,000 distinct CDR3 sequences, 93% of them seen just once; the ten biggest clones take up approximately 0.49%. Sequencing was performed on CD8+ T cells from PBMCs. The source of these receptors is a human donor with multiple sclerosis.

This chain uses TRBV2 with TRBJ2-7; D is unresolved. This CDR3 comprises 13 residues. The germline V and J ends were trimmed by 7 bases and 2 bases, with 12 bases remaining between them. CDR1 and CDR2 (germline): SNHLY, FYNNEI. The CDR3 is CASMRFPAYEQYF. DNA for the CDR3: TGTGCCAGCATGCGTTTCCCAGCCTACGAGCAGTACTTC.

The chain carries TRBV9 and TRBJ1-6, with 10 bases that match TRBD1. Germline V gene lookup returns CDR1 SGDLS and CDR2 YYNGEE. V was pared by 2 bases and J by 10 bases, with 6 bases of the junction left unmatched. The CDR3 extends over 15 amino acids. As DNA, the CDR3 is TGTGCCAGCAGCGTCTCAGGGGACAGGGGCTCACCCCTCCACTTT. Protein product: CASSVSGDRGSPLHF.

The chain joins TRBV13 to TRBJ1-6; 8 bases are a match to TRBD1. With V trimmed by 4 bases and J by 13 bases, 6 bases remained unmatched. Germline V gives CDR1 PRHDT, CDR2 FYEKMQ (reference sequence). There are 13 residues in the CDR3. Written as DNA, the CDR3 is TGTGCCAGCAGCTCAGGACAGGGTTGGCCCCTCCACTTT. It is translated as CASSSGQGWPLHF.

The chain joins TRBV7-9 to TRBJ1-4; 11 bases are a match to TRBD1. CDR3 length: 16 residues. Germline trimming cut 2 bases from V and 8 bases from J; bases unmatched to any gene: 7. Germline V gene lookup returns CDR1 SEHNR and CDR2 FQNEAQ (reference sequence). Written as DNA, the CDR3 is TGTGCCAGCAGCTTAAGGGACAGGGGGGCAGGGGAAAAACTGTTTTTT. It encodes CASSLRDRGAGEKLFF.

The gene calls are TRBV27 and TRBJ2-5; 7 bases line up with TRBD2. Germline CDR1 reads MNHEY; CDR2 reads SMNVEV (reference sequence). Trimming took 7 bases from V and 1 from J; bases not matched to a gene: 15. The CDR3 sequence is 17 residues long. The CDR3, as DNA: TGTGCCAGCATCCCCTCCGGGGTAGCGGGCCTCCAAGAGACCCAGTACTTC. Amino acid sequence: CASIPSGVAGLQETQYF.

The chain carries TRBV30 and TRBJ1-1; D remains unclear. Trimming removed 0 bases from V and 1 base from J, with 6 bases in between. The CDR3 consists of 13 residues. Germline V gene lookup returns CDR1 GTSNPN and CDR2 SVGIG (reference sequence). CDR3 DNA: TGTGCCTGGAGTGTAGTACGGAACACTGAAGCTTTCTTT. Protein product: CAWSVVRNTEAFF.

The V call is TRBV5-4, the J call TRBJ2-3, with 9 bases aligning to TRBD1. J lost 10 bases, V lost 6 bases, and 15 bases had no gene match. The CDR3 consists of 15 residues. Germline V gene data show CDR1 as SGHNT and CDR2 as YYREEE (reference sequence). For the CDR3, the DNA is TGTGCCAGCACCTCCGGGGACAGGGCCTTTGGGGCGCAGTATTTT. Translation gives CASTSGDRAFGAQYF.

The V gene is TRBV24-1, the J gene TRBJ1-2; no definite D call. V lost 1 base and J lost 8, with 7 bases in between. The CDR3 consists of 12 residues. CDR1 and CDR2 (germline): KGHDR, SFDVKD. CDR3 sequence (DNA): TGTGCCACCAGTGATTTTGGGGTGGGCTACACCTTC. Translation: CATSDFGVGYTF.

The chain recombines TRBV27 with TRBJ1-6; TRBD1 might be the D (6 bases). The CDR3 contains 15 residues. The V and J ends lost 2 bases and 10 bases respectively, with 15 bases between them. The V gene's germline CDR1 is MNHEY and CDR2 SMNVEV (reference sequence). The CDR3 DNA reads as TGTGCCAGCAGTTTAGGCGACAGGTCGTGGTCACCCCTCCACTTT. Protein: CASSLGDRSWSPLHF.

The V and J genes are TRBV23-1 and TRBJ2-5; TRBD1 agrees at 8 bases. TRBV23-1 is labeled an ORF, and its function is uncertain. The V segment lost 4 bases and the J segment 2 bases; nucleotides outside the gene matches: 3. The CDR3 covers 14 residues. The CDR3 here is CASSRQGRQETQYF. CDR3 in DNA: TGCGCCAGCAGTCGACAGGGGCGGCAAGAGACCCAGTACTTC.

The chain recombines TRBV5-1 with TRBJ2-4; the match to TRBD1 covers 10 bases. The V segment lost 3 bases and the J segment 3 bases; nucleotides outside the gene matches: 9. There are 17 residues in the CDR3. Germline CDR1 and CDR2: SGHRS and YFSETQ. The CDR3 DNA sequence: TGCGCCAGCAGCTACCCGGCGGGGACAGGGGTCAAAAACATTCAGTACTTC. It encodes CASSYPAGTGVKNIQYF.

The table lists this clonotype with a count of one. The genes are TRBV19 and TRBJ1-2, with 9 bases that match TRBD1. V lost 6 bases and J lost 14; bases outside the gene matches: 13. The CDR3 loop spans 13 amino acids. The germline CDR1 and CDR2 sequences are LNHDA and SQIVND (reference sequence). CDR3 sequence: CASRDLGTGPQTF. As DNA, the CDR3 is TGTGCCAGTAGGGATCTCGGGACAGGGCCTCAAACCTTC.

This clonotype was recorded only once. The rearrangement uses TRBV19 and TRBJ1-2; maybe TRBD1 (6 bases). Germline CDR1 is LNHDA and CDR2 is SQIVND (reference sequence). V was cut by 1 base and J by 1 base, with 13 bases left in between. The CDR3 loop spans 16 amino acids. The CDR3 sequence: CASSIAQGRINYGYTF. The DNA for the CDR3 is TGTGCCAGTAGTATAGCACAGGGCCGAATTAACTATGGCTACACCTTC.

CDR3 sequence (DNA): TGCGCCAGCAGCGATGCCGGCCGACAGGGAAGGGAGACCCAGTACTTC. Translated: CASSDAGRQGRETQYF. The J gene is TRBJ2-5, the V gene TRBV5-1; 7 nucleotides agree with TRBD1. CDR1 and CDR2 (germline): SGHRS, YFSETQ. V dropped 4 bases and J dropped 5; count of bases not matched to a gene: 14. The CDR3 consists of 16 residues.

In this sample, this clonotype turned up once. The rearrangement joins TRBV7-6 to TRBJ1-1; D uncertain. The CDR3 has 15 residues. Between the trimmed V and J ends, which lost 4 bases and 0 bases, there was a span of 12 bases. Germline V lookup: CDR1 SGHVS, CDR2 FNYEAQ. This CDR3 is CASSSSTSMNTEAFF. The CDR3 bases are TGTGCCAGCAGCTCCTCGACTTCCATGAACACTGAAGCTTTCTTT. Variable domain in full (rest from reference TRBV7-6 and TRBJ1-1): GAGVSQSPRYKVTKRGQDVALRCDPISGHVSLYWYRQALGQGPEFLTYFNYEAQQDKSGLPNDRFSAERPEGSISTLTIQRTEQRDSAMYRCASSSSTSMNTEAFFGQGTRLTVV.

CDR3 sequence reads: CASSPWTQAGNEQYF. Here the CDR3 DNA reads TGTGCCAGCAGCCCGTGGACTCAGGCAGGGAACGAGCAGTACTTC. The chain links TRBV5-4 to TRBJ2-7, with D perhaps assigned TRBD1 or TRBD2 (5 bases each). The CDR3 runs 15 residues. Trimming pared 4 bases from V and 5 bases from J, leaving 19 bases between. Germline assignment: CDR1 SGHNT and CDR2 YYREEE (reference sequence).

V is TRBV5-1 and J is TRBJ2-3, with 8 nucleotides matching TRBD2. The CDR3 spans 14 residues. V shed 3 bases, J shed 2 bases, and the junction held 2 bases outside the gene matches. Germline V lookup: CDR1 SGHRS, CDR2 YFSETQ. In DNA, the CDR3 is TGCGCCAGCAGCTGGACTAGCACCACAGATACGCAGTATTTT. It translates to CASSWTSTTDTQYF.

This clonotype appeared once. The V call is TRBV7-7, the J call TRBJ2-1, with TRBD2 identical over 11 bases. The J segment lost 8 bases and the V segment lost 5 bases, leaving 14 bases of the junction unmatched. CDR1 is SSHAT and CDR2 is FNYEAQ in the germline V gene (reference sequence). The CDR3 runs to 17 residues. CDR3 sequence: CASSPDSGGAFGDEQFF. CDR3 sequence (DNA): TGTGCCAGCAGCCCCGATAGCGGGGGGGCCTTTGGCGATGAGCAGTTCTTC.

This clonotype was recorded once. The V and J genes are TRBV20-1 and TRBJ1-1; D ambiguous. The germline V gene has CDR1 DFQATT and CDR2 SNEGSKA (reference sequence). There are 13 residues in the CDR3. V lost 1 base, J lost 7 bases, and 13 bases lay in between. The CDR3 sequence: CSARAETTIEAFF. CDR3 nucleotides: TGCAGTGCTAGAGCTGAGACGACGATTGAAGCTTTCTTT.

The chain employs TRBV4-3 and TRBJ2-1; tentatively, D is TRBD1 (5 bases). Germline V lookup: CDR1 LGHNA, CDR2 YSLEER. This CDR3 is built from 15 residues. Trimming took off 0 bases at V and 11 bases at J, with 17 bases between the two ends. The CDR3 loop reads CASSQDRQGVDKQFF. CDR3 coding DNA: TGCGCCAGCAGCCAAGATCGCCAGGGTGTAGATAAGCAGTTCTTC.